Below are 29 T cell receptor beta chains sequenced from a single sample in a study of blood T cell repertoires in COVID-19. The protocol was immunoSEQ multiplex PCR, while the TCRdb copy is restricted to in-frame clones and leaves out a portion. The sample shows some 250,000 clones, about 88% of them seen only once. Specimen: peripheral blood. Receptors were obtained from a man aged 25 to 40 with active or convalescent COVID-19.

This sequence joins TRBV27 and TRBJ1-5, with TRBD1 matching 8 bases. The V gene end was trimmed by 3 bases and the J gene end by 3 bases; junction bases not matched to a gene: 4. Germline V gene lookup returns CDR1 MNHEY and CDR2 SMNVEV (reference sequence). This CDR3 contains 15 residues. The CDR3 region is CASSFQGAYNQPQHF. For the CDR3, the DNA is TGTGCCAGCAGTTTCCAGGGGGCTTACAATCAGCCCCAGCATTTT.

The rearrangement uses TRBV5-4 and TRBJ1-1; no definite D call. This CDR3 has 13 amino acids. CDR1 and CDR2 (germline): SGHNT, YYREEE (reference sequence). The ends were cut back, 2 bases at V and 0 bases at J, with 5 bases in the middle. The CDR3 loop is CASSFNLNTEAFF. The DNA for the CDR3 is TGTGCCAGCAGCTTCAATTTGAACACTGAAGCTTTCTTT.

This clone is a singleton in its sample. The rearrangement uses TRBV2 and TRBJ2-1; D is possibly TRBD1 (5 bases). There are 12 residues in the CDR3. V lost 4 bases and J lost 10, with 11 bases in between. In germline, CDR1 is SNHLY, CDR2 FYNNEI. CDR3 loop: CASSVATVEQFF. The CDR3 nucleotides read TGTGCCAGCAGTGTGGCGACAGTCGAGCAGTTCTTC.

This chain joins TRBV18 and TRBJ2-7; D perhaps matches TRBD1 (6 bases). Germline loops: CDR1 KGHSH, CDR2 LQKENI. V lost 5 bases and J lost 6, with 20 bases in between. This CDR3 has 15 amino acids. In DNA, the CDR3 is TGTGCCAGCTCATTGCCGAAACAGGGTGGCCTCGAGCAGTACTTC. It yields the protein CASSLPKQGGLEQYF.

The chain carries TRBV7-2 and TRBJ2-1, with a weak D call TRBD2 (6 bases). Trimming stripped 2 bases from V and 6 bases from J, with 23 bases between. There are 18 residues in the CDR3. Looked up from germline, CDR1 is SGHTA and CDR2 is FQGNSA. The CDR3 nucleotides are TGTGCCAGCAGCTTAAACCCCCTCGGGACTCTGATCTTCAATGAGCAGTTCTTC. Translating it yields CASSLNPLGTLIFNEQFF.

DNA of the CDR3: TGTGCCAGTAGACCCGACAGGGCCAGTACTGAAGCTTTCTTT. It encodes CASRPDRASTEAFF. The chain joins TRBV19 to TRBJ1-1; 7 bases fit TRBD1. The CDR3 consists of 14 residues. CDR1 is LNHDA, CDR2 SQIVND, per germline (reference sequence). V trimming: 6 bases; J trimming: 5 bases; junction bases outside the gene matches: 9.

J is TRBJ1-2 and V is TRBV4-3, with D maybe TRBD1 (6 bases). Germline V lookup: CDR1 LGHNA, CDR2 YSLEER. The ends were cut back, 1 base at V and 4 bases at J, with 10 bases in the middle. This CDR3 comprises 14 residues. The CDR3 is CASSQGRQVYGYTF. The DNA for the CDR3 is TGCGCCAGCAGCCAAGGACGACAGGTCTATGGCTACACCTTC.

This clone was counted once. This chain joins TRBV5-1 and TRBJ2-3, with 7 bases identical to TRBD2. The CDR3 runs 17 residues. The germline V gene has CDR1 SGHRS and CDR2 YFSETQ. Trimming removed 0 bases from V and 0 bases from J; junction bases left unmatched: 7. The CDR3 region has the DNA TGCGCCAGCAGCTTGGTGGTAGCGGGCTCTAGCACAGATACGCAGTATTTT. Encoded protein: CASSLVVAGSSTDTQYF.

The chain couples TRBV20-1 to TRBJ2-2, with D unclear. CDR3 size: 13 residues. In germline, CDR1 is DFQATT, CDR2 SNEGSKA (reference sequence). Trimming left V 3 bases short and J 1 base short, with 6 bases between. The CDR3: CSASDGNTGELFF. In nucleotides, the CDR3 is TGCAGTGCTAGTGACGGGAACACCGGGGAGCTGTTTTTT.

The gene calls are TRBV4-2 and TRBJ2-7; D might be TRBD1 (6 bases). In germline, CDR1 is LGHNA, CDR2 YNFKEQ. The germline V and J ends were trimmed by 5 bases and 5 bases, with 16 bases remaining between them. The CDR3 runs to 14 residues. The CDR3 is CASSGTFSNHEQYF. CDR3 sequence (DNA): TGTGCCAGCAGCGGGACATTCTCTAACCACGAGCAGTACTTC.

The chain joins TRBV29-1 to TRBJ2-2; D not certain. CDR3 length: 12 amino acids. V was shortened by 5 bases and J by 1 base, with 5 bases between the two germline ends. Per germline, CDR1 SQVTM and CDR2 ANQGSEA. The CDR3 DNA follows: TGCAGCGTTTCCAAGAACACCGGGGAGCTGTTTTTT. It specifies CSVSKNTGELFF.

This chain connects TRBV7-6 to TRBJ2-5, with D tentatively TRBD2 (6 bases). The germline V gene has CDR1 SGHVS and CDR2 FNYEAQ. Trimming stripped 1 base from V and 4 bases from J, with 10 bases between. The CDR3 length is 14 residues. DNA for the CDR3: TGTGCCAGCAGCTTAGACGGAGGGATAGAGACCCAGTACTTC. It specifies CASSLDGGIETQYF.

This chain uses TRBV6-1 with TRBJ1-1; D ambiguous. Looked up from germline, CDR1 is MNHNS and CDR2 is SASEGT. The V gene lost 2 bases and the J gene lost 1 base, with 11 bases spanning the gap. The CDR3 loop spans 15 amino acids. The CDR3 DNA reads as TGTGCCAGCAGTGAAAGAACTTACGGGAACACTGAAGCTTTCTTT. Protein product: CASSERTYGNTEAFF.

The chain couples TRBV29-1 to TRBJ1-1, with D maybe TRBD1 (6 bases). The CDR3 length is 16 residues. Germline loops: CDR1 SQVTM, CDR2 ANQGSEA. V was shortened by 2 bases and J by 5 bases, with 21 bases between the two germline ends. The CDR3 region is CSVESGGDLGSTEAFF. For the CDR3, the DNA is TGCAGCGTTGAATCTGGGGGCGATTTAGGTTCTACTGAAGCTTTCTTT.

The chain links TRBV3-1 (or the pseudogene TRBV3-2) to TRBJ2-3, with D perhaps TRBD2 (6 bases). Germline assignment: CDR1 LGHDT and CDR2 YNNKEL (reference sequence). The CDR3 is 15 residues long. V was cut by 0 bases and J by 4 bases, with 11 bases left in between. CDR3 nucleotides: TGTGCCAGCAGCCAAGAGGCTAGCGTAGCAGATACGCAGTATTTT. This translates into CASSQEASVADTQYF.

CDR3 coding DNA: TGTGCCAGCCTATATGGAGGGGCCAATGAGCAGTTCTTC. It codes for CASLYGGANEQFF. The J gene is TRBJ2-1, the V gene TRBV7-2; perhaps TRBD2 as D (6 bases). Germline V gene data show CDR1 as SGHTA and CDR2 as FQGNSA. With 8 bases removed from V and 6 bases from J, the gap between germline ends came to 14 bases. CDR3 length: 13 amino acids.

CDR3 sequence: CASCPAGSYSPLHF. CDR3 coding DNA: TGTGCCAGCTGTCCAGCGGGGTCCTATTCACCCCTCCACTTT. This sequence joins TRBV27 and TRBJ1-6, with D unclear. V lost 8 bases to trimming and J lost 8 bases, with 16 bases between them. CDR3 length equals 14 residues. Germline V CDR1 and CDR2: MNHEY, SMNVEV (reference sequence).

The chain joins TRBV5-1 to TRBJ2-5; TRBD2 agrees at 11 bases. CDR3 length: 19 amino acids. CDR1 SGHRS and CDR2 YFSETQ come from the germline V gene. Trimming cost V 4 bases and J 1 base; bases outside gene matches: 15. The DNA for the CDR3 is TGCGCCAGCAGCCTCCCGCTAGCGGGGGGAACACATCCCCAAGAGACCCAGTACTTC. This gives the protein CASSLPLAGGTHPQETQYF.

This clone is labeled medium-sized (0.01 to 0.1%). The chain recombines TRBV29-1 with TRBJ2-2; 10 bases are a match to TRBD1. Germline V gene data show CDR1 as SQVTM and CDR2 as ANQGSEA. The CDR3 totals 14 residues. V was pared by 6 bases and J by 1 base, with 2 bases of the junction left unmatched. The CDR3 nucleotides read TGCAGCGTCTGGGACAGGGGGAACACCGGGGAGCTGTTTTTT. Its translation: CSVWDRGNTGELFF.

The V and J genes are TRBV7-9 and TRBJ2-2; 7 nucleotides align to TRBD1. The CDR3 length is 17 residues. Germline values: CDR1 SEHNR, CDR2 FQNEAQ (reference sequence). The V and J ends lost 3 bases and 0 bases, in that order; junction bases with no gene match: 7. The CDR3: CASSFPRTGANTGELFF. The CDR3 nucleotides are TGTGCCAGCAGCTTTCCTAGGACAGGAGCGAACACCGGGGAGCTGTTTTTT.

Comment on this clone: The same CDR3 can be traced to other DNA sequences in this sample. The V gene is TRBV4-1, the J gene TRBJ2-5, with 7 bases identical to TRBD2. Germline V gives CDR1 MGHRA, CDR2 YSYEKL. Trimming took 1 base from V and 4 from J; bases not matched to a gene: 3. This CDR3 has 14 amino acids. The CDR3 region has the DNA TGCGCCAGCAGCCAAGCGGGGGGTCGAGAGACCCAGTACTTC. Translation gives CASSQAGGRETQYF.

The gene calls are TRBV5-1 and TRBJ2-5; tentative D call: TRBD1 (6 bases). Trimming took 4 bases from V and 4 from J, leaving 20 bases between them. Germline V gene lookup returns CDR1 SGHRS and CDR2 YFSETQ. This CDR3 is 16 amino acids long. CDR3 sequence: CASSGFGGGYSETQYF. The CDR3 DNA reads TGCGCCAGCAGCGGATTTGGTGGGGGCTATTCAGAGACCCAGTACTTC.

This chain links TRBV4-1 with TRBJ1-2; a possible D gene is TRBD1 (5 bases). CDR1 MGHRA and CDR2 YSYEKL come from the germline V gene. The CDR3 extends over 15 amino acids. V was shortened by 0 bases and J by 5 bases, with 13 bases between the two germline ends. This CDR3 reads CASSQDVWGGYGYTF. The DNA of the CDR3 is TGCGCCAGCAGCCAAGACGTTTGGGGGGGATATGGCTACACCTTC.

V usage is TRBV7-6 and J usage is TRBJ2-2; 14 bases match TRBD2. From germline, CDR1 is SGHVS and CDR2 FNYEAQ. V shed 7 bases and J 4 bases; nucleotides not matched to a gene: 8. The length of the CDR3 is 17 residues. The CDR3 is CASTPTSGGALTGELFF. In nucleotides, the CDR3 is TGTGCCAGCACCCCGACTAGCGGGGGGGCCCTCACCGGGGAGCTGTTTTTT.

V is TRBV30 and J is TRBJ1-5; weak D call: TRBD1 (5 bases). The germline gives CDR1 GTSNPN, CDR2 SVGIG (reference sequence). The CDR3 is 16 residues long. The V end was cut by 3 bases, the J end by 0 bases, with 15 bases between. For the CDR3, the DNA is TGTGCCTGGAGCATATCGAGCGGGACTAGCAATCAGCCCCAGCATTTT. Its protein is CAWSISSGTSNQPQHF.

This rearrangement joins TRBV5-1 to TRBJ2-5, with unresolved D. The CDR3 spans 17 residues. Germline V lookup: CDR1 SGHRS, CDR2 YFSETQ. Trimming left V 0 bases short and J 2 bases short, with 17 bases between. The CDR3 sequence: CASSLASSSRKQETQYF. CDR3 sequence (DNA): TGCGCCAGCAGCTTGGCCTCTAGTTCGAGGAAACAAGAGACCCAGTACTTC.

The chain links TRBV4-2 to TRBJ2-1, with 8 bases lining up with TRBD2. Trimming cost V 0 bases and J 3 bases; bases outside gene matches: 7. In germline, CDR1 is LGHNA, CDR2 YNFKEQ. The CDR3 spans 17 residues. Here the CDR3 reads CASSQEPAGEDYNEQFF. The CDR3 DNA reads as TGTGCCAGCAGCCAAGAACCAGCGGGGGAAGACTACAATGAGCAGTTCTTC.

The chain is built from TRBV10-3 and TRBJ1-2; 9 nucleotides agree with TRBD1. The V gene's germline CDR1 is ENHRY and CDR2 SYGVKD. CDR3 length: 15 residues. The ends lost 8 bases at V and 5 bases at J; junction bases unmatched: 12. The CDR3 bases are TGTGCCATCTACGCTCCGGGACAGGGCAAATATGGCTACACCTTC. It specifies CAIYAPGQGKYGYTF.

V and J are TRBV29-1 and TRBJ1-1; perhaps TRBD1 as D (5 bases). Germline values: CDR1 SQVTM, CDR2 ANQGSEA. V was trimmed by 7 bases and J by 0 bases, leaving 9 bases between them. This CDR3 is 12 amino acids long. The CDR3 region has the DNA TGCAGCGCTGGGGGGGTGAACACTGAAGCTTTCTTT. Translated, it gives CSAGGVNTEAFF.